The clone carrying this TCR beta chain occurred a few times. The antigen is unknown. Individual cDNA molecules carried attached unique molecular identifiers. Via MiXCR, TCRdb re-called the 5' RACE reads, giving one row per CDR3 protein. The sample has about 60,000 distinct CDR3 sequences; roughly 9.1% are singletons. The data were obtained in a study of early T cells in non-severe SARS-CoV-2 infection. In the study overall: Sequencing of bulk RNA from unsorted whole blood was done, without chain pairing.

General observations from the study: CD4 and private specificities were missed by VDJdb matching, which favored anti-spike CD8 responses.

This CDR3 has 15 residues. The germline V and J ends were trimmed by 6 bases and 0 bases, with 15 bases remaining between them. The germline V gene encodes CDR1 MNHEY and CDR2 SMNVEV (reference sequence). This clonotype originated in an adult who was a healthcare worker with PCR-confirmed SARS-CoV-2 infection or an uninfected control (not recorded which). V and J are TRBV27 and TRBJ2-7; D not certain. The sample was whole blood. CDR3 DNA sequence: TGTGCCAGCAGCCCCCGACCTCATAGCTCCTACGAGCAGTACTTC. As protein: CASSPRPHSSYEQYF.